This TCR beta chain was obtained from a study of human T cells and chemical hapten exposure. In germline, CDR1 is SGDLS, CDR2 YYNGEE. The V gene end was trimmed by 3 bases and the J gene end by 5 bases; junction bases not matched to a gene: 9. The CDR3 runs 18 residues. The time point denotes: patch test 1, 2 weeks after DPC sensitization. As to treatment: therapeutic diphenylcyclopropenone sensitization with weekly scalp DPC. TCRdb independently ran MiXCR on the RACE reads; one entry per CDR3 protein. The sample shows tens of thousands of distinct CDR3 sequences, over 9.5% of them seen only once. This clonotype was recorded at least ten times.

The J gene is TRBJ2-1, the V gene TRBV9; TRBD2 matches 15 bases. The specimen comprised whole blood, sampled in connection with sensitization to the hapten diphenylcyclopropenone (DPC). This sequence originates from a woman aged 60 to 75 with alopecia areata. Some clones in this sample may be carry-over from other donors' samples. The CDR3 DNA reads TGTGCCAGCAGCGGAAGCCGCGGACTAGCGGGGGGGCACAATGAGCAGTTCTTC. It is translated as CASSGSRGLAGGHNEQFF.